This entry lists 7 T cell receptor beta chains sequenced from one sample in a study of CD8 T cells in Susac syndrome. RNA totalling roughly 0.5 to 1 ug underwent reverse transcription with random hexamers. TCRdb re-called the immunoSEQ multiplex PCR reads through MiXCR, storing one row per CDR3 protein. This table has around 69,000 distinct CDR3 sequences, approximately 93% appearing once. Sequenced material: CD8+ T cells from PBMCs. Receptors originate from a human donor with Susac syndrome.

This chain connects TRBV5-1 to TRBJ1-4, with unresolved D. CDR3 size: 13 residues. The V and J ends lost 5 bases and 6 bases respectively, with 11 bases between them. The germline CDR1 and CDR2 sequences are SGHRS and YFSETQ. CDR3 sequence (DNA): TGCGCCAGCAGGAGAGGTATGGATGAAAAACTGTTTTTT. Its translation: CASRRGMDEKLFF.

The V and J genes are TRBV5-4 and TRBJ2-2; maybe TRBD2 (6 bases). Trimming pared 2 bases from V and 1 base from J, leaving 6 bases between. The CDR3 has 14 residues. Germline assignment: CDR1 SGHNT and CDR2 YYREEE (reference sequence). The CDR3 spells CASSFSGNTGELFF. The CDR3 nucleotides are TGTGCCAGCAGCTTTAGCGGGAACACCGGGGAGCTGTTTTTT.

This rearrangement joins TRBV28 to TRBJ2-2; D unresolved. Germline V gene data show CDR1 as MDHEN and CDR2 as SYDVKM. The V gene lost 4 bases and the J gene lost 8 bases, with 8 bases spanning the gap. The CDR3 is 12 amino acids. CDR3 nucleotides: TGTGCCAGCAGTTCTCGTTGGGGGGAGCTGTTTTTT. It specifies CASSSRWGELFF.

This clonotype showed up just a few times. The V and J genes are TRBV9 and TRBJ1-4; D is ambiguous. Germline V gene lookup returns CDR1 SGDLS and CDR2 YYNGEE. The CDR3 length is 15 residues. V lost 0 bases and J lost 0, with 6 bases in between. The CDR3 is CASSVGGATNEKLFF. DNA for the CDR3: TGTGCCAGCAGCGTAGGGGGTGCAACTAATGAAAAACTGTTTTTT.

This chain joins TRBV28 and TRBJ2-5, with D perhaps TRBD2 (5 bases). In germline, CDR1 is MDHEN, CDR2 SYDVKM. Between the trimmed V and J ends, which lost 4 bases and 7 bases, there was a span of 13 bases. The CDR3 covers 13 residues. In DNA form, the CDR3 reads TGTGCCAGCAGTTGGACTCCCCTTGGGACCCAGTACTTC. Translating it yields CASSWTPLGTQYF.

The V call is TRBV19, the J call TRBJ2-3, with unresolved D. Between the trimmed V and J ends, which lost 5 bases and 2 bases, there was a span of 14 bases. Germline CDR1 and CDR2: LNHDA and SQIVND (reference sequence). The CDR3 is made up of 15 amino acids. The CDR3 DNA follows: TGTGCCAGTAGTGTGTCCCCCACCTACACAGATACGCAGTATTTT. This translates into CASSVSPTYTDTQYF.

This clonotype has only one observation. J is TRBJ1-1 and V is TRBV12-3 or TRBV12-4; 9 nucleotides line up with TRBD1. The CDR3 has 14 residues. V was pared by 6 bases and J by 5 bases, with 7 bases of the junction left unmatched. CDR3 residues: CASSTGGLRTEAFF. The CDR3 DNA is TGTGCCAGCAGCACAGGGGGCCTGAGGACTGAAGCTTTCTTT.